This is a list of T cell receptor beta chains from one sample in a study of identical twins. TCRdb re-derived calls from the 5' RACE reads in MiXCR, one entry per CDR3 protein. The sample yields 500,000 to 700,000 distinct CDR3 sequences, about 7% seen once. The same sample was also used in a study of yellow fever vaccine responses in identical twins.

The sequenced material came from PBMCs. The receptors originated from a woman under 30 in good health. The CDR3 runs from the conserved cysteine through the conserved F or W. A D gene is named only where the DNA matches it firmly. Expanded clones get a size class; other rows say once, few or many, or leave the size out.

d_call	v_call	clone_size	j_call	cdr3_nt	cdr3_aa
-	TRBV12-3/TRBV12-4	many	TRBJ2-3	TGTGCCAGCAGTGACCAGGGGTATTCTAGCACAGATACGCAGTATTTT	CASSDQGYSSTDTQYF
TRBD1	TRBV12-3/TRBV12-4	few	TRBJ2-3	TGTGCCAGCAGATTGGGACAGCGCACAGATACGCAGTATTTT	CASRLGQRTDTQYF
-	TRBV6-5	few	TRBJ1-1	TGTGCCAGCAGTTACGACGGCAGGGCTTGGACTGAAGCTTTCTTT	CASSYDGRAWTEAFF
-	TRBV6-1	-	TRBJ1-5	TGTGCCAGCAGTACCAATGCCGCGTACAATCAGCCCCAGCATTTT	CASSTNAAYNQPQHF
-	TRBV3-1	many	TRBJ1-5	TGTGCCAGCAGCCACTCCAACAGCGTAGGGCCCCAGCATTTT	CASSHSNSVGPQHF
TRBD1	TRBV24-1	-	TRBJ2-1	TGTGCCACCAGTGATAGGACAGGGGGCTACAATGAGCAGTTCTTC	CATSDRTGGYNEQFF
TRBD2	TRBV29-1	few	TRBJ2-1	TGCAGCGTTGTGGGGGGGAGAGCGGGGGACTACAATGAGCAGTTCTTC	CSVVGGRAGDYNEQFF
TRBD1	TRBV6-1	-	TRBJ1-6	TGTGCCAGCAACCCGACAGGGGATATGCTTTTTTCACCCCTCCACTTT	CASNPTGDMLFSPLHF
-	TRBV11-2	few	TRBJ2-7	TGTGCCAGCAGCTTCATGCGCAGCTCCTACGAGCAGTACTTC	CASSFMRSSYEQYF
-	TRBV20-1	-	TRBJ2-1	TGCAGTGCCCGCGCCGGAGCGTTCTCCTACAATGAGCAGTTCTTC	CSARAGAFSYNEQFF
-	TRBV4-2	-	TRBJ1-5	TGTGCCAGCAGCCCATACCAGGAGGGCAATCAGCCCCAGCATTTT	CASSPYQEGNQPQHF
-	TRBV10-2	many	TRBJ1-2	TGCGCCAGCAGTGAGTGGAGGGTAACGAGCTATGGCTACACCTTC	CASSEWRVTSYGYTF
TRBD2	TRBV6-4	-	TRBJ2-1	TGTGCCAGCAGTGTTGGGGTAGCGGGAGGTCACAATGAGCAGTTCTTC	CASSVGVAGGHNEQFF
TRBD2	TRBV4-1	few	TRBJ2-1	TGCGCCAGCAGCCACGGGACTAGCGGGGTCAATGAGCAGTTCTTC	CASSHGTSGVNEQFF
-	TRBV29-1	-	TRBJ1-1	TGCAGCGTTACTAGGGGGTTTACCAGTAGCTTCAACACTGAAGCTTTCTTT	CSVTRGFTSSFNTEAFF
-	TRBV7-2	few	TRBJ2-4	TGTGCCAGCAGCCTGGGGGGGGCGGGGAACATTCAGTACTTC	CASSLGGAGNIQYF
TRBD2	TRBV5-5	-	TRBJ2-1	TGTGCCAGCAGCTGGGGGCTACTAGCGGGAAAAATCAATGAGCAGTTCTTC	CASSWGLLAGKINEQFF
-	TRBV10-3	-	TRBJ2-1	TGTGCCATCGGGCGGGATAAGAATGAGCAGTTCTTC	CAIGRDKNEQFF
TRBD2	TRBV28	-	TRBJ2-1	TGTGCCAGCAGTGTCCGGGGGGGCCCCAATGAGCAGTTCTTC	CASSVRGGPNEQFF
-	TRBV7-2	few	TRBJ2-3	TGTGCCAGCAGCTTATCAGGGCTAGCGTCGAACACAGATACGCAGTATTTT	CASSLSGLASNTDTQYF
TRBD1	TRBV4-1	many	TRBJ2-1	TGCGCCAGCAGCCAAGGGACAGGGAAGTCCTACAATGAGCAGTTCTTC	CASSQGTGKSYNEQFF
TRBD1	TRBV24-1	-	TRBJ1-2	TGTGCCACCAGTGATCCCGGGACAGGGATCGATGGCTACACCTTC	CATSDPGTGIDGYTF
TRBD1	TRBV3-1	-	TRBJ2-7	TGTGCCAGCAGCCAGGACACCGGGACAGGGGTTCAAAGGGAGCAGTACTTC	CASSQDTGTGVQREQYF
-	TRBV6-5	few	TRBJ1-6	TGTGCCAGCAGTCTACGAGAAAATTCACCCCTCCACTTT	CASSLRENSPLHF
-	TRBV10-3	few	TRBJ2-3	TGTGCCATCAGCCCTGCCCCGGGGGTAGATACGCAGTATTTT	CAISPAPGVDTQYF
-	TRBV5-1	-	TRBJ1-2	TGCGCCAGCAGCTTGGATGGAAACCCGGTCGGTGGCTACACCTTC	CASSLDGNPVGGYTF
TRBD2	TRBV7-3	few	TRBJ2-1	TGTGCCAGCAGCTTTGGGAGCGGGACGTCCTACAATGAGCAGTTCTTC	CASSFGSGTSYNEQFF
-	TRBV12-3/TRBV12-4	many	TRBJ2-1	TGTGCCAGCAGTTTTCCAGGGATCTACAATGAGCAGTTCTTC	CASSFPGIYNEQFF
-	TRBV7-9	many	TRBJ1-2	TGTGCCAGCAGCAAGCGACACTACTTTAACTATGGCTACACCTTC	CASSKRHYFNYGYTF
-	TRBV24-1	few	TRBJ2-1	TGTGCCACCGGGAATGGCAATGAGCAGTTCTTC	CATGNGNEQFF
-	TRBV2	few	TRBJ2-6	TGTGCCAGCAGTCTGGGAGGCTCGGCTGGGGCCAACGTCCTGACTTTC	CASSLGGSAGANVLTF
TRBD1	TRBV20-1	-	TRBJ2-2	TGCAGTGCTAGAGATCTCACAGGGGGGACCGGGGAGCTGTTTTTT	CSARDLTGGTGELFF
-	TRBV29-1	many	TRBJ1-1	TGCAGCGTTGAAGGGCAGGGCTACACTGAAGCTTTCTTT	CSVEGQGYTEAFF
TRBD2	TRBV20-1	many	TRBJ2-7	TGCAGTGCTAGAGGTAAACTAGCGGCGACCTCCTACGAGCAGTACTTC	CSARGKLAATSYEQYF
TRBD2	TRBV4-1	-	TRBJ2-3	TGCGCCAGCAGCCGGGAGGGCCGGGGAGATACGCAGTATTTT	CASSREGRGDTQYF
-	TRBV5-1	many	TRBJ1-1	TGCGCCAGCAGTTCGATCCTCCCAGGGCAGAACTGGGTGACTGAAGCTTTCTTT	CASSSILPGQNWVTEAFF
-	TRBV10-3	many	TRBJ2-7	TGTGCCATCAGTGAGTCGTTTGGAGACGAGCAGTACTTC	CAISESFGDEQYF
-	TRBV4-2	many	TRBJ2-1	TGTGCCAGCAGCCTGATCCCACCGGGACCAGAGGCGTCTAGCTCCTACAATGAGCAGTTCTTC	CASSLIPPGPEASSSYNEQFF
-	TRBV5-1	few	TRBJ1-1	TGCGCCAGCAGCTTGGGCGCGGGGGGCGAGTACACTGAAGCTTTCTTT	CASSLGAGGEYTEAFF
TRBD2	TRBV25-1	-	TRBJ2-3	TGTGCCAGCAGTGTGGCTAGCGGGGGGGGCACAGATACGCAGTATTTT	CASSVASGGGTDTQYF
TRBD1	TRBV2	-	TRBJ1-2	TGTGCCAGCACGGGACAGGGGGATGACTACACCTTC	CASTGQGDDYTF
TRBD2	TRBV5-1	many	TRBJ2-3	TGCGCCAGCAGCACCTCCGGGACTAGCGCGAGCACAGATACGCAGTATTTT	CASSTSGTSASTDTQYF
TRBD1	TRBV24-1	many	TRBJ1-2	TGTGCCACCAGTGACCGGACAGGGGATGGCAACTATGGCTACACCTTC	CATSDRTGDGNYGYTF
TRBD2	TRBV12-3/TRBV12-4	many	TRBJ2-1	TGTGCCAGCAGGGCGACTAGCGGGGGTCACAATGAGCAGTTCTTC	CASRATSGGHNEQFF
-	TRBV4-2	-	TRBJ2-2	TGTGCCAGCAGCCAAAGGACGGAGAACACCGGGGAGCTGTTTTTT	CASSQRTENTGELFF
-	TRBV20-1	few	TRBJ2-5	TGCAGTGCTAGAGATCAGCCCCGGGCGGCCCAAGAGACCCAGTACTTC	CSARDQPRAAQETQYF
-	TRBV9	few	TRBJ1-2	TGTGCCAGCAGCGCCCGGGTTGGAGGCTACACCTTC	CASSARVGGYTF